The 32 T cell receptor beta chains below were found in one sample sequenced in a study. TCRdb processed the 5' RACE reads anew with MiXCR; each CDR3 protein has one entry. The sample shows around 50,000 distinct CDR3 sequences, 25% to 35% of them seen only once. Sequencing was performed on tumor-infiltrating memory CD4+ T cells sorted from the breast tumor. Subset specified: memory CD4+ T cells, CD4+CD45RO+CD25-. The receptors were gathered from a female donor with breast cancer.

J is TRBJ1-6 and V is TRBV7-2; D gene uncertain. The V end was cut by 5 bases, the J end by 6 bases, with 29 bases between. The CDR3 consists of 20 residues. Per germline, CDR1 SGHTA and CDR2 FQGNSA. The CDR3 loop reads CASSPRLQLDRGVGNSPLHF. CDR3 bases: TGTGCCAGCAGCCCCCGCCTTCAGCTTGATCGAGGAGTCGGTAATTCACCCCTCCACTTT.

Concerning this clonotype itself: At one end the junction does not follow the germline gene, possibly because of a read error. The rearrangement links TRBV6-2 or TRBV6-3 to TRBJ1-2; TRBD1 aligns across 9 bases. The germline V gene encodes CDR1 MNHEY and CDR2 SVGEGT. The CDR3 runs 12 residues. The CDR3 sequence is CASRTGEYGYTF. CDR3 in DNA: TGTGCCAGCCGGACAGGGGAGTATGGCTACACCTTT.

In this sample, this clonotype turned up a few times. This chain connects TRBV5-1 to TRBJ2-5; the match to TRBD1 covers 8 bases. Germline V gene lookup returns CDR1 SGHRS and CDR2 YFSETQ. With V trimmed by 0 bases and J by 5 bases, 6 bases remained unmatched. The CDR3 length is 15 residues. Here the CDR3 DNA reads TGCGCCAGCAGCTTGGATCAGGGGGCGAGGGAGACCCAGTACTTC. This sequence encodes CASSLDQGARETQYF.

The rearrangement uses TRBV4-2 and TRBJ2-3, with D possibly matching TRBD2 (5 bases). V lost 4 bases and J lost 1, with 12 bases in between. Per germline, CDR1 LGHNA and CDR2 YNFKEQ. The CDR3 runs to 15 residues. The CDR3 loop reads CASSPGGERTDTQYF. Here the CDR3 DNA reads TGTGCCAGCAGCCCCGGAGGCGAGCGCACAGATACGCAGTATTTT.

On this clonotype: In this CDR3 the conserved last residue, phenylalanine or tryptophan, is missing, so a read error is likely. The DNA is omitted, as the CDR3 cannot be located on it reliably, and the CDR3 follows TCRdb's listing. The V and J genes are TRBV24-1 and TRBJ1-4; the listed D gene, TRBD1, was not tested against the DNA. The CDR3 totals 9 residues, both ends included. Germline V lookup: CDR1 KGHDR, CDR2 SFDVKD. The CDR3 here is CATSDPGMS.

The chain uses TRBV7-9 and TRBJ2-1, with 9 bases identical to TRBD2. Losses at the gene ends were 5 bases for V and 5 bases for J; bases not matched to a gene: 13. Per germline, CDR1 SEHNR and CDR2 FQNEAQ (reference sequence). This CDR3 is built from 17 residues. As DNA, the CDR3 is TGTGCCAGCAGCCCTCGGGCGCGGGAGGGCCCCAACAATGAGCAGTTCTTC. This gives the protein CASSPRAREGPNNEQFF.

The V gene is TRBV7-2, the J gene TRBJ2-7; maybe TRBD1 (5 bases). The CDR3 spans 12 residues. The V gene's germline CDR1 is SGHTA and CDR2 FQGNSA. The V end was cut by 6 bases, the J end by 6 bases, with 12 bases between. The CDR3: CASSSSGIEQYF. DNA for the CDR3: TGTGCCAGCAGTAGCTCAGGGATCGAGCAGTACTTC.

This clonotype was counted only a few times. The CDR3 sequence: CASSLEDSRNSPLHF. The CDR3 region has the DNA TGCGCCAGCAGCTTGGAGGACAGCCGCAATTCACCCCTCCACTTT. The chain couples TRBV5-1 to TRBJ1-6; a possible D gene is TRBD1 (6 bases). This CDR3 is built from 15 residues. In germline, CDR1 is SGHRS, CDR2 YFSETQ. V lost 0 bases, J lost 7 bases, and 11 bases lay in between.

CDR3 nucleotide sequence: TGCGCCAGCAGCCAAGCCGGGGACAGCCAAACCTACGAGCAGTACTTC. Encoded protein: CASSQAGDSQTYEQYF. This chain links TRBV4-1 with TRBJ2-7; the match to TRBD1 covers 7 bases. V shed 1 base and J 2 bases; nucleotides not matched to a gene: 8. The CDR3 length is 16 residues. Germline-derived CDR1 and CDR2 are MGHRA and YSYEKL.

This clonotype has a handful of counts. The chain links TRBV4-1 to TRBJ2-2; 9 positions agree with TRBD1. The germline V gene encodes CDR1 MGHRA and CDR2 YSYEKL. CDR3 length: 16 residues. V lost 2 bases, J lost 0 bases, and 1 base stayed unmatched. The CDR3 region has the DNA TGCGCCAGCAGCCAACGGACAGGGGCGAACACCGGGGAGCTGTTTTTT. Amino acids: CASSQRTGANTGELFF.

A few counts support this clonotype. V usage is TRBV2 and J usage is TRBJ1-2; D ambiguous. This CDR3 has 11 amino acids. V lost 4 bases and J lost 10, with 10 bases in between. Per the germline V gene, CDR1 is SNHLY and CDR2 is FYNNEI. CDR3: CASSVDFTYTF. CDR3 coding DNA: TGTGCCAGCAGTGTGGACTTCACCTACACCTTC.

V and J are TRBV4-3 and TRBJ1-5; the match to TRBD1 covers 9 bases. After removal of 4 bases from V and 5 bases from J, the junction contained 3 bases not matched to a gene. CDR3 length: 14 amino acids. CDR1 and CDR2 from the germline V gene are LGHNA and YSLEER. The CDR3 here is CASSLRTGDQPQHF. In nucleotides, the CDR3 is TGCGCCAGCAGCCTCCGGACAGGGGATCAGCCCCAGCATTTT.

The chain links TRBV6-2 or TRBV6-3 to TRBJ1-2, with D unclear. Between the trimmed V and J ends, which lost 5 bases and 8 bases, there was a span of 12 bases. Germline loops: CDR1 MNHEY, CDR2 SVGEGT. The CDR3 has 12 residues. The CDR3 bases are TGTGCCAGCAGTCGTGGGTCAGCCGGCTACACCTTC. Translating it yields CASSRGSAGYTF.

The chain uses TRBV2 and TRBJ2-3, with a tentative D call TRBD2 (7 bases). This CDR3 region has 13 residues. The V end lost 4 bases, the J end lost 5 bases, and 10 bases lay between the germline ends. Germline CDR1 is SNHLY and CDR2 is FYNNEI. CDR3 coding DNA: TGTGCCAGCAGTGTCGGGGGGCAAGATACGCAGTATTTT. This gives the protein CASSVGGQDTQYF.

This clonotype has a count of ten or more. The chain combines TRBV12-3 or TRBV12-4 with TRBJ2-3; a possible D gene is TRBD1 (8 bases). Trimming took 5 bases from V and 4 from J, leaving 16 bases between them. The CDR3 is 15 residues long. CDR3 region: CASSIRTGRADTQYF. DNA for the CDR3: TGTGCCAGCAGTATACGGACAGGGAGGGCAGATACGCAGTATTTT.

The genes are TRBV20-1 and TRBJ2-4, with 7 bases identical to TRBD1. After removal of 6 bases from V and 8 bases from J, the junction contained 10 bases not matched to a gene. The CDR3 extends over 13 amino acids. Germline V lookup: CDR1 DFQATT, CDR2 SNEGSKA (reference sequence). In DNA, the CDR3 is TGCAGTGCCCGCCCCACCCAGGGGGACATTCAGTACTTC. Translation: CSARPTQGDIQYF.

The chain carries TRBV11-2 and TRBJ2-2; D remains unclear. The ends were cut back, 2 bases at V and 0 bases at J, with 10 bases in the middle. The V gene's germline CDR1 is SGHAT and CDR2 FQNNGV. The CDR3 spans 16 residues. CDR3 residues: CASSLFFNSNTGELFF. The CDR3 coding sequence is TGTGCCAGCAGCTTATTCTTCAATTCGAACACCGGGGAGCTGTTTTTT.

In its sample, this clonotype was seen a few times. The CDR3 protein is CASSLARSPTDTQYF. The CDR3 DNA is TGTGCCAGCAGCCTCGCGCGGTCCCCCACAGATACGCAGTATTTT. The J gene is TRBJ2-3, the V gene TRBV7-6; D is ambiguous. Germline V gene data show CDR1 as SGHVS and CDR2 as FNYEAQ. Trimming removed 5 bases at V and 2 bases at J, with 14 bases between. CDR3 length equals 15 residues. Together with reference TRBV7-6 and TRBJ2-3, the CDR3 gives the full variable domain: GAGVSQSPRYKVTKRGQDVALRCDPISGHVSLYWYRQALGQGPEFLTYFNYEAQQDKSGLPNDRFSAERPEGSISTLTIQRTEQRDSAMYRCASSLARSPTDTQYFGPGTRLTVL.

This clonotype has ten or more counts. The chain links TRBV29-1 to TRBJ2-3, with D unclear. CDR3 length: 11 residues. Trimming removed 4 bases at V and 4 bases at J, with 6 bases between. Germline V CDR1 and CDR2: SQVTM, ANQGSEA. The CDR3: CSVAVSDTQYF. The DNA of the CDR3 is TGCAGCGTTGCGGTTTCAGATACGCAGTATTTT.

The chain employs TRBV6-5 and TRBJ2-5; D gene unclear. The CDR3 is made up of 15 amino acids. CDR1 and CDR2 (germline): MNHEY, SVGAGI. V was clipped by 6 bases and J by 1 base, with 15 bases between them. CDR3 sequence reads: CASRPEDGFQETQYF. The CDR3 coding sequence is TGTGCCAGCAGACCAGAGGACGGTTTCCAAGAGACCCAGTACTTC.

This clonotype has only a few counts. This rearrangement joins TRBV29-1 to TRBJ2-5; tentatively, D is TRBD1 or TRBD2 (6 bases each). V lost 3 bases to trimming and J lost 1 base, with 15 bases between them. This CDR3 region has 15 residues. The germline V gene has CDR1 SQVTM and CDR2 ANQGSEA. The CDR3 protein is CSVDMAGHSQETQYF. The CDR3 DNA sequence: TGCAGCGTTGATATGGCGGGACATTCCCAAGAGACCCAGTACTTC.

The J gene is TRBJ1-2, the V gene TRBV10-3; no firm D call. V was clipped by 11 bases and J by 0 bases, with 13 bases between them. Per the germline V gene, CDR1 is ENHRY and CDR2 is SYGVKD. There are 13 residues in the CDR3. For the CDR3, the DNA is TGTGCCTCCCGGGTCCAAGCTAACTATGGCTACACCTTC. Translating it yields CASRVQANYGYTF.

About this clonotype: This likely comes from a read error, as the CDR3 has no conserved phenylalanine or tryptophan at its end. This rearrangement joins TRBV7-6 to TRBJ2-5; 15 bases match TRBD2. V was clipped by 3 bases and J by 4 bases; unmatched bases: 0. The CDR3 runs to 15 residues. Germline-derived CDR1 and CDR2 are SGHVS and FNYEAQ. The CDR3 bases are TGTGCCAGCAGCTTGGGACTAGCGGGGGGAGAGACCCAGTACCTC. This translates into CASSLGLAGGETQYL.

A word on this clonotype: Lacking the conserved final phenylalanine or tryptophan, this CDR3 likely reflects a read error. The chain recombines TRBV12-3 or TRBV12-4 with TRBJ1-5, with 9 bases that match TRBD1. CDR3 length: 15 residues. V shed 3 bases, J shed 4 bases, and the junction held 4 bases outside the gene matches. In nucleotides, the CDR3 is TGTGCCAGCAGTTTGGACAGGGGTGGAAATCAGCCCCAGCATTGT. This gives the protein CASSLDRGGNQPQHC.

The gene calls are TRBV7-2 and TRBJ2-2; D is perhaps TRBD2 (5 bases). V was cut by 1 base and J by 4 bases, with 13 bases left in between. Per the germline V gene, CDR1 is SGHTA and CDR2 is FQGNSA. The CDR3 runs to 16 residues. CDR3 in DNA: TGTGCCAGCAGCTTAGAGTTTCCGGGATTCACCGGGGAGCTGTTTTTT. Its translation: CASSLEFPGFTGELFF.

The rearrangement joins TRBV7-6 to TRBJ2-2, with D perhaps given as TRBD1 or TRBD2 (5 bases each). The CDR3 is 15 residues long. V was trimmed by 7 bases and J by 1 base, leaving 13 bases between them. Germline V lookup: CDR1 SGHVS, CDR2 FNYEAQ. DNA of the CDR3: TGTGCCAGCAAAAGAGGGACGGGGAACACCGGGGAGCTGTTTTTT. Encoded protein: CASKRGTGNTGELFF.

This clonotype was counted a few times. The V gene is TRBV2, the J gene TRBJ2-4; TRBD1 or TRBD2 may be the D gene (6 bases each). The CDR3 totals 13 residues. V was cut by 4 bases and J by 9 bases, with 13 bases left in between. Germline CDR1 is SNHLY and CDR2 is FYNNEI. Here the CDR3 DNA reads TGTGCCAGCAGTGTGGCCGGGGGCGGCATTCAGTACTTC. Amino acid sequence: CASSVAGGGIQYF. Full variable domain (outside the CDR3, taken from reference TRBV2 and TRBJ2-4): EPEVTQTPSHQVTQMGQEVILRCVPISNHLYFYWYRQILGQKVEFLVSFYNNEISEKSEIFDDQFSVERPDGSNFTLKIRSTKLEDSAMYFCASSVAGGGIQYFGAGTRLSVL.

In this sample, this clonotype turned up many times. The CDR3 protein is CASSVDLHGRGSPLHF. CDR3 DNA: TGTGCCAGCAGCGTAGATTTACACGGGCGTGGTTCACCCCTCCACTTT. The chain uses TRBV9 and TRBJ1-6, with D unclear. The V and J ends lost 0 bases and 9 bases respectively, with 16 bases between them. CDR1 SGDLS and CDR2 YYNGEE come from the germline V gene. CDR3 length: 16 residues.

The table lists this clonotype with a few counts. This rearrangement joins TRBV19 to TRBJ2-7; TRBD2 matches at 8 bases. There are 16 residues in the CDR3. Unmatched junction bases numbered 9, after V lost 4 bases and J lost 1 base. Germline V gene data show CDR1 as LNHDA and CDR2 as SQIVND (reference sequence). In nucleotides, the CDR3 is TGTGCCAGTAGTAATAGACAAATAGCGGGATCCTACGAGCAGTACTTC. It translates to CASSNRQIAGSYEQYF.

This clonotype was seen more than once but under ten times. This chain uses TRBV9 with TRBJ2-1; 7 bases fit TRBD1. Germline CDR1 reads SGDLS; CDR2 reads YYNGEE. The CDR3 is made up of 15 amino acids. J was trimmed by 10 bases and V by 4 bases; bases with no gene match: 14. The DNA of the CDR3 is TGTGCCAGCAGCCTTGAGACAGGGCAGTGGAACGAGCAGTTCTTC. This sequence encodes CASSLETGQWNEQFF.

This chain links TRBV20-1 with TRBJ1-6; 7 bases are a match to TRBD1. The length of the CDR3 is 14 residues. With 2 bases clipped from V and 8 bases from J, the junction kept 6 bases outside the gene matches. The germline CDR1 and CDR2 sequences are DFQATT and SNEGSKA (reference sequence). The CDR3, as DNA: TGCAGTGCTAGATCACGGACAGGCGATTCACCCCTCCACTTT. Amino acids: CSARSRTGDSPLHF.

The V and J genes are TRBV5-1 and TRBJ2-7; D tentatively fits TRBD1 or TRBD2 (6 bases each). This CDR3 spans 15 amino acids. Germline CDR1 SGHRS, CDR2 YFSETQ. V shed 1 base and J shed 3 bases, with 14 bases lying between them. This CDR3 reads CASSLITGGGYEQYF. CDR3 nucleotide sequence: TGCGCCAGCAGCTTGATCACCGGAGGGGGCTACGAGCAGTACTTC.